The subject of this entry is one T cell receptor beta chain. The antigen this receptor binds is unknown. No base quality values were provided; no much bigger clone lies one nucleotide off. This entry belongs to a study of tumor-infiltrating lymphocytes in localized non-small cell lung cancer (dated by TCRdb to 2020 to 2022). About the investigation overall: Several histologies were represented in the cohort, which also included both smokers and never-smokers as well as patients whose samples were collected after neoadjuvant chemotherapy. Resected tumor tissue and uninvolved lung tissue described as non-adjacent to the tumor were contributed by each patient, with both tissues obtained from the same patient. Alongside flow cytometry, multiplex immunofluorescence, RNA-seq, exome sequencing and proteomics, TCR sequencing was applied to the same patients as one of several integrated assays. The overall ICON cohort was composed of over a hundred surgical patients with localized non-small cell lung cancer whose tumors were resected. The paired tumor versus uninvolved lung comparison of immunoSEQ T-cell fraction included 55 patients.

Clipping removes 11 bases from V and 1 base from J, with 7 as the unmatched junction base count. CDR1 is given as LNHDA and CDR2 as SQIVND, both from the germline V gene (reference sequence). The CDR3 holds 15 amino acids from the cysteine to the phenylalanine. Only the CDR3 region is kept as DNA, spanning 45 bases read in frame from base 1. The first patient joined ICON in 2016, and enrollment wrapped up when the last patient was enrolled in 2018. From a subcohort of around 78 patients, fresh tumor and matched uninvolved tissue were collected for in-depth immune analyses, including TCR sequencing. No cell sorting was done, and TCR sequencing was instead run on DNA isolated from bulk tissue. Points the paper makes about the study in general: Recurrence-free survival showed no association with tumor T-cell fraction measured by TCR sequencing (p = 0.61). No difference in TCR-derived T-cell fraction was observed between the flow cytometry-defined immunotypes IM1 (good prognosis) and IM2 (poor prognosis). Assay coverage varied across patients depending on available tissue quantity, so only a subset of the cohort had TCR sequencing. Because different pieces of the same tissue were used for different assays, technical variation could not be separated from intratumor heterogeneity. In line with immunofluorescence CD3 counts, TCRbeta sequencing supported higher T cell infiltration in tumors compared with uninvolved lung tissue.

The T-cell fraction in tumor and uninvolved lung tissue was obtained from TCR sequencing using the immunoSEQ assay. As for the original processing: In the survival analysis, patients were divided into a high T-cell fraction group (upper tertile) and a low T-cell fraction group (lower two tertiles), and the two groups were compared using a log-rank test. A signed-rank test was used to test differences in T-cell fraction between paired tumor and uninvolved lung samples. This is the immuneACCESS table as TCRdb keeps it, with only in-frame sequences that have V and J called. A part of the clones is gone; compared with another copy, unresolved V genes explain less than half, and the rest is unexplained. From that table come the V and J calls and clone size; the DNA was used to work out D and trimming. In all, the sample holds 6,500 to 7,000 clones, and around 70% of those were seen once. In total, the top ten clones hold around 12% of the sample.

Sequencing was carried out using lung tumor tissue. The chain was built from TRBV19 and TRBJ2-1, and TRBD2 matches 11 of the central bases. The receptor comes from a human donor with non-small cell lung cancer. The CDR3 is CAAASGGTSYNEQFF. The bases read TGTGCCGCCGCTAGCGGGGGGACTTCCTACAATGAGCAGTTCTTC.